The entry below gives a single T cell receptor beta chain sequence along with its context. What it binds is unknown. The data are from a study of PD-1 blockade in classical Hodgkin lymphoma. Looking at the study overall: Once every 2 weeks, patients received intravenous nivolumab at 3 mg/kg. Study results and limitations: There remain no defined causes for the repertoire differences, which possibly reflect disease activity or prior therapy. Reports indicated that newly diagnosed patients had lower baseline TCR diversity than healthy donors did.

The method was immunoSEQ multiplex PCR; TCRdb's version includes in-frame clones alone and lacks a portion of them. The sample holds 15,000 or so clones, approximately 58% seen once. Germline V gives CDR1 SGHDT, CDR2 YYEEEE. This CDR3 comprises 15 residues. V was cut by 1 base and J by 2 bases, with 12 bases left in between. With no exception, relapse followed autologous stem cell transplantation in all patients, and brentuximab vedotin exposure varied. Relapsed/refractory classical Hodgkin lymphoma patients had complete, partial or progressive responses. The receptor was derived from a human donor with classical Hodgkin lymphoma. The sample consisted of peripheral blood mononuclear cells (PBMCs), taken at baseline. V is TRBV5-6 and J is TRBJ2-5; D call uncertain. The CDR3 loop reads CASSLNLMRQETQYF. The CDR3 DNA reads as TGTGCCAGCAGCTTGAATCTTATGAGGCAAGAGACCCAGTACTTC.